This TCR beta chain was recovered during a study of CD8+CD57+ T cells in acquired aplastic anemia. For the study at large: Quantities of DNA derived from sorted CD4+ and CD8+ cells averaged about 3.2 ug.

The template for TCR beta VDJ and CDR3 sequence profiling was genomic DNA. A single record per CDR3 protein comes from TCRdb applying MiXCR to the reads. The table includes under 200,000 distinct CDR3 sequences, 47% detected once. The patients chosen for sequencing had shown expansion of CD8+CD57+ cells (detected by flow cytometry). The study sampled blood from patients who had received no therapy. Many counts were recorded for this clonotype. Per germline, CDR1 LNHDA and CDR2 SQIVND (reference sequence). V lost 5 bases, J lost 3 bases, and 17 bases lay in between. The CDR3 totals 15 residues. The chain employs TRBV19 and TRBJ2-7; D possibly corresponds to TRBD1 (6 bases). The clonotype originates from a human donor with aplastic anemia. The sequencing input was sorted CD4+, CD8+, or CD8+CD57+ T cells (not recorded which) from PBMCs. Here the CDR3 DNA reads TGTGCCAGTAGTGATTCAGGGGTGTCAATCTACGAGCAGTACTTC. Amino acid sequence: CASSDSGVSIYEQYF.